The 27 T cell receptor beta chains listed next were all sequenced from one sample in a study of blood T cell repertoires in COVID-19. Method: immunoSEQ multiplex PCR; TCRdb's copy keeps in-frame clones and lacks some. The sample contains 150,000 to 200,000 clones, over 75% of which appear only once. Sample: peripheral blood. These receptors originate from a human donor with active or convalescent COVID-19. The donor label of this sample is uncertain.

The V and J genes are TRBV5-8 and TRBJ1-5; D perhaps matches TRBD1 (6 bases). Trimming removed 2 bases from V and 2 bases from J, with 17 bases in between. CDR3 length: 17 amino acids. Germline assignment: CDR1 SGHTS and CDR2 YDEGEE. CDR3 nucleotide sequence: TGTGCCAGCAGCTTTTCCCTCCAGGGGTTGGGCAATCAGCCCCAGCATTTT. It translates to CASSFSLQGLGNQPQHF. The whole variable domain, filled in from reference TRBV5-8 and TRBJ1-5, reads EAGVTQSPTHLIKTRGQQATLRCSPISGHTSVYWYQQALGLGLQFLLWYDEGEERNRGNFPPRFSGRQFPNYSSELNVNALELEDSALYLCASSFSLQGLGNQPQHFGDGTRLSIL.

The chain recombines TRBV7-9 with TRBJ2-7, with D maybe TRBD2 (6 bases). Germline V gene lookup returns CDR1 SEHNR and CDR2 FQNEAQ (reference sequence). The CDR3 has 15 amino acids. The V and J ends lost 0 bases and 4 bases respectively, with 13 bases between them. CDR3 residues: CASSLAIPGRYEQYF. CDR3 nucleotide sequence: TGTGCCAGCAGCTTAGCTATACCAGGGAGGTACGAGCAGTACTTC.

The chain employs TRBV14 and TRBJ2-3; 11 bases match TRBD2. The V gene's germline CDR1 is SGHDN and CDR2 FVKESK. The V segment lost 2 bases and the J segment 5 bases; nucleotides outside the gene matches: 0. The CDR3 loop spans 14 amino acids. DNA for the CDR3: TGTGCCAGCAGCCAAACTAGCGGGAGAGATACGCAGTATTTT. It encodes CASSQTSGRDTQYF.

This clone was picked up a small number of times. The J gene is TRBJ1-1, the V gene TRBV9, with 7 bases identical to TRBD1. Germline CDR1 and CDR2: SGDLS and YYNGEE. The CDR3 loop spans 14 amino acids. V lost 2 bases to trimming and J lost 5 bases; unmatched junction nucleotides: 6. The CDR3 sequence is CASSVRTGGTEAFF. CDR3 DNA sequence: TGTGCCAGCAGCGTTCGGACAGGTGGGACTGAAGCTTTCTTT.

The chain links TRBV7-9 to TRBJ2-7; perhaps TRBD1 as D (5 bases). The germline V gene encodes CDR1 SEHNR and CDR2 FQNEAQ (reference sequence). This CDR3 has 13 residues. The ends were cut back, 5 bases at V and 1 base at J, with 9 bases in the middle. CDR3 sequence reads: CASSPRVSYEQYF. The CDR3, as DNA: TGTGCCAGCAGCCCCAGGGTGTCCTACGAGCAGTACTTC.

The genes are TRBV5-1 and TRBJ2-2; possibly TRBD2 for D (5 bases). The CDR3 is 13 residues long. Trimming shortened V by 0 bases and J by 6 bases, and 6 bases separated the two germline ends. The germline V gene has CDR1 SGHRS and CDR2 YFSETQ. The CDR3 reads CASSLGRAGELFF. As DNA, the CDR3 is TGCGCCAGCAGCTTGGGGCGGGCCGGGGAGCTGTTTTTT. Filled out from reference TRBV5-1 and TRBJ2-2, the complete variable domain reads KAGVTQTPRYLIKTRGQQVTLSCSPISGHRSVSWYQQTPGQGLQFLFEYFSETQRNKGNFPGRFSGRQFSNSRSEMNVSTLELGDSALYLCASSLGRAGELFFGEGSRLTVL.

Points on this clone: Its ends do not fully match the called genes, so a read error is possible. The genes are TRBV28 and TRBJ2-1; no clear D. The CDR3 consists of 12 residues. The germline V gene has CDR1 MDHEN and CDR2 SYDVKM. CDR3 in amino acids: CASSPPTSYLVF. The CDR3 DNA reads TGTGCCAGCAGCCCTCCTACGTCTTACCTTGTCTTC.

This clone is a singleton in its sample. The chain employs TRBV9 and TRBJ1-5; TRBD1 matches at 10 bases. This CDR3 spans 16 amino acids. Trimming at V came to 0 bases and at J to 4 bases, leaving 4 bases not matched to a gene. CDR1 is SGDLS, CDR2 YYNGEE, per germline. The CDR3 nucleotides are TGTGCCAGCAGCGTAGGACAGGGGGCAGGGAATCAGCCCCAGCATTTT. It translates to CASSVGQGAGNQPQHF.

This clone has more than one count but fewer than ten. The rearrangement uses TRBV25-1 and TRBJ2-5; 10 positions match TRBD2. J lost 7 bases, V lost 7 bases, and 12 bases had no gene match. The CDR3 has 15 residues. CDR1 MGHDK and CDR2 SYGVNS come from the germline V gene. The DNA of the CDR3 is TGTGCCAGCACCCACAGGCTAGCGGGAGTGGTGACCCAGTACTTC. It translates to CASTHRLAGVVTQYF.

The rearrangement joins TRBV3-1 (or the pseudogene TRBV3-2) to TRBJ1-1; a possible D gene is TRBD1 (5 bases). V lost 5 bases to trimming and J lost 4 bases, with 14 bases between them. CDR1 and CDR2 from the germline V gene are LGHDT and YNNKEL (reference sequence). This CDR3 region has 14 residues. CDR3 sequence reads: CASSLSGGTTEAFF. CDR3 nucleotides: TGTGCCAGCAGCTTAAGCGGGGGGACCACTGAAGCTTTCTTT.

The CDR3 loop reads CASGLVELGDTQYF. The DNA of the CDR3 is TGTGCTAGTGGTTTGGTCGAACTAGGAGATACGCAGTATTTT. The chain joins TRBV12-5 to TRBJ2-3, with D perhaps matching TRBD2 (5 bases). This CDR3 is built from 14 residues. The V end was cut by 0 bases, the J end by 5 bases, with 9 bases between. Germline-derived CDR1 and CDR2 are LGHNT and FRNRAP.

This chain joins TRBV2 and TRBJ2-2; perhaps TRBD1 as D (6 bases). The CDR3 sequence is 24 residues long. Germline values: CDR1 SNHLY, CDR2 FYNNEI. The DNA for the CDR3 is TGTGCAACTAGGGGTAGACAGGTAAACTTCGGGCCCCGAGTAATGTGGTCAGGGACCGGGGAGCTGTTTTTT. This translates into CATRGRQVNFGPRVMWSGTGELFF.

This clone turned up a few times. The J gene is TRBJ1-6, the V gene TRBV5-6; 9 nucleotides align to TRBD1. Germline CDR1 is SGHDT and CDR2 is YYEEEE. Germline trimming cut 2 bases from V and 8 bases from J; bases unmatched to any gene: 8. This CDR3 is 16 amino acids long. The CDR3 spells CASSFGLRQGDSPLHF. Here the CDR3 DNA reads TGTGCCAGCAGCTTCGGTCTTCGACAGGGGGATTCACCCCTCCACTTT.

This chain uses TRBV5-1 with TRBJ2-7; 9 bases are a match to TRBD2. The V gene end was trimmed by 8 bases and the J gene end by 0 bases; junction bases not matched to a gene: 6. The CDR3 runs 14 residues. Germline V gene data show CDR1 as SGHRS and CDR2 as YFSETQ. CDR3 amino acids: CASSSGDHSYEQYF. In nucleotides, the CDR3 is TGCGCCAGTTCTAGCGGGGACCACTCCTACGAGCAGTACTTC.

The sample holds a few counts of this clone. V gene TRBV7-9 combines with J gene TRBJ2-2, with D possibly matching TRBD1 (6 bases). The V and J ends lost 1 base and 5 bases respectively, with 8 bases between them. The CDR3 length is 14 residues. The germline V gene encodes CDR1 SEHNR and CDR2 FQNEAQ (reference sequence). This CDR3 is CASSLGQGTGELFF. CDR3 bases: TGTGCCAGCAGCTTAGGTCAGGGGACCGGGGAGCTGTTTTTT. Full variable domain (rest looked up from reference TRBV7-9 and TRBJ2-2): DTGVSQNPRHKITKRGQNVTFRCDPISEHNRLYWYRQTLGQGPEFLTYFQNEAQLEKSRLLSDRFSAERPKGSFSTLEIQRTEQGDSAMYLCASSLGQGTGELFFGEGSRLTVL.

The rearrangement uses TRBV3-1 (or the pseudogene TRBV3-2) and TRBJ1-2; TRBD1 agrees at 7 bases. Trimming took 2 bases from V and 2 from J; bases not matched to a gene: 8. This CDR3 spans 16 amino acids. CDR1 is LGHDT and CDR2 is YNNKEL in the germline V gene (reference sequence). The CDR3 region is CASSQIPGGRNYGYTF. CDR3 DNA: TGTGCCAGCAGCCAAATACCAGGGGGTCGGAACTATGGCTACACCTTC.

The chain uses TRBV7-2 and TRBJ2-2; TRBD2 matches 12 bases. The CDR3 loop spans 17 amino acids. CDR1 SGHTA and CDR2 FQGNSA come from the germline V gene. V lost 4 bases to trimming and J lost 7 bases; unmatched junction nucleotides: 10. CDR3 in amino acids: CASSYSSGRAFNGELFF. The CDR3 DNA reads TGTGCCAGCAGCTACTCTAGCGGGAGGGCCTTTAACGGGGAGCTGTTTTTT.

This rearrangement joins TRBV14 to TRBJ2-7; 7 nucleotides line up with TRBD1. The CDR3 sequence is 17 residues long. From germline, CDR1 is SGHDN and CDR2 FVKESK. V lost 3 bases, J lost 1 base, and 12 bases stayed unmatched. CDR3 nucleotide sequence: TGTGCCAGCAGCCAGGCCACAGGGGTGGCCCCATCCTACGAGCAGTACTTC. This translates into CASSQATGVAPSYEQYF.

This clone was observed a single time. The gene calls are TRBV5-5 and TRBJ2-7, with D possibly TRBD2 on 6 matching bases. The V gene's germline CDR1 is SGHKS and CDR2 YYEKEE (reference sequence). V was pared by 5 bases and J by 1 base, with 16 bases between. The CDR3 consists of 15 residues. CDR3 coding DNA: TGTGCCAGCAGACCTGGAGGGCCTGGGTCCTACGAGCAGTACTTC. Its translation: CASRPGGPGSYEQYF.

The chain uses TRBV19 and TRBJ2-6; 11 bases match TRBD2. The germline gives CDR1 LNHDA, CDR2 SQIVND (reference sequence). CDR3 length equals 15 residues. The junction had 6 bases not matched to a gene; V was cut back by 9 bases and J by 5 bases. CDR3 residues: CARTSGSLWANVLTF. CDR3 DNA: TGTGCCAGAACTAGCGGGAGTCTCTGGGCCAACGTCCTGACTTTC. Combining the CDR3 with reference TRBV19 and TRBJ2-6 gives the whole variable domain DGGITQSPKYLFRKEGQNVTLSCEQNLNHDAMYWYRQDPGQGLRLIYYSQIVNDFQKGDIAEGYSVSREKKESFPLTVTSAQKNPTAFYLCARTSGSLWANVLTFGAGSRLTVL.

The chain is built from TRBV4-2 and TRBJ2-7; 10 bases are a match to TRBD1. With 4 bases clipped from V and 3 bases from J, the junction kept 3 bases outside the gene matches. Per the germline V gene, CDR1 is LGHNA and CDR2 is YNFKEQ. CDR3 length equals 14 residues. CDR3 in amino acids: CASSPGTGDYEQYF. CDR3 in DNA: TGTGCCAGCAGCCCGGGGACAGGGGACTACGAGCAGTACTTC.

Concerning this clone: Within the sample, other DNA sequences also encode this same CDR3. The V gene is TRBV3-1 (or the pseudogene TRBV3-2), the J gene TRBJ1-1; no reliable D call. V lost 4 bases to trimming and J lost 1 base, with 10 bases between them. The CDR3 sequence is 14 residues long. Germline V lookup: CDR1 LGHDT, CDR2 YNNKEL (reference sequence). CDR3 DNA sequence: TGTGCCAGCAGCCTGAATGAGGGGAACACTGAAGCTTTCTTT. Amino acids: CASSLNEGNTEAFF.

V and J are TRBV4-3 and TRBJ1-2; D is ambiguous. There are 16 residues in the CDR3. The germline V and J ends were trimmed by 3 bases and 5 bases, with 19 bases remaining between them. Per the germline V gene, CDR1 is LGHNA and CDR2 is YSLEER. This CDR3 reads CASSHLLPAVIYGYTF. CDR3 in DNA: TGCGCCAGCAGCCATCTTCTCCCAGCGGTCATTTATGGCTACACCTTC.

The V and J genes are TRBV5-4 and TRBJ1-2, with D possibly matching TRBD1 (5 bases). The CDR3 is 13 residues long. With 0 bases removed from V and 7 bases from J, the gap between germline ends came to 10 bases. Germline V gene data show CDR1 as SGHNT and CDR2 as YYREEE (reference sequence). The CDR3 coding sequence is TGTGCCAGCAGCTTGGCGGGGGTTAGTGGCTACACCTTC. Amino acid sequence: CASSLAGVSGYTF.

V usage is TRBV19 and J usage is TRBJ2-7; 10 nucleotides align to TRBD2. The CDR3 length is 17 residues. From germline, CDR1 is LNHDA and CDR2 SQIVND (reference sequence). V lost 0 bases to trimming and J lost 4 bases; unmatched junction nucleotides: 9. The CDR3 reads CASSIDRPSGSIYEQYF. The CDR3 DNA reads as TGTGCCAGTAGTATAGATCGCCCTAGCGGGAGCATTTACGAGCAGTACTTC.

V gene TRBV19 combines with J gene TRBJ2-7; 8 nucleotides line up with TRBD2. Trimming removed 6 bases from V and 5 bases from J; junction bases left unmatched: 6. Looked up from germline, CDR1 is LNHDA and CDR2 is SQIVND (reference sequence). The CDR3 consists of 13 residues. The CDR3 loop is CASSTAGGDEQYF. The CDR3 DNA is TGTGCCAGTAGCACGGCGGGGGGCGACGAGCAGTACTTC.

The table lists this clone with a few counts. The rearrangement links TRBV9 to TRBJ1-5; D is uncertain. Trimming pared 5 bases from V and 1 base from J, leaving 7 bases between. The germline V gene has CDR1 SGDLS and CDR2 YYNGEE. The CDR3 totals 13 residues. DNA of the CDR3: TGTGCCAGCAGTGGAGGGAGCAATCAGCCCCAGCATTTT. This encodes CASSGGSNQPQHF.